These 12 T cell receptor beta chains came from one sample sequenced in a study of identical twins' blood T cells (dated by TCRdb to the early 2010s). Library preparation used 5' RACE. The reads were generated on an Illumina Genome Analyzer IIx. Through fastp at Q25 and MiXCR, TCRdb rebuilt clones from the public reads, retaining in-frame beta chains. Each CDR3 protein gets just one entry, which takes the most common genes and DNA from the rows behind it. The sample table records a few hundred distinct CDR3 sequences; 69% of these occur just once. The ten largest clones capture approximately 16% of the sample. The sequenced sample consisted of PBMCs. Receptors originate from a woman aged 18 to 55 in good health.

The chain has TRBV7-3 and TRBJ1-1, with D tentatively TRBD1 (5 bases). Deletions cut 4 bases from V and 0 bases from J, with 6 bases between. The germline V gene encodes CDR1 SGHTA and CDR2 FQGTGA. The CDR3 totals 13 residues. The CDR3 DNA reads as TGTGCCAGCAGCTCGGGACTGAACACTGAAGCTTTCTTT. Residues: CASSSGLNTEAFF.

This chain connects TRBV27 to TRBJ2-2, with 9 bases aligning to TRBD1. The length of the CDR3 is 13 residues. V lost 9 bases and J lost 3; bases outside the gene matches: 2. CDR1 and CDR2 (germline): MNHEY, SMNVEV (reference sequence). The CDR3 coding sequence is TGTGCCAGTTGGACAGGGGACACCGGGGAGCTGTTTTTT. Its protein is CASWTGDTGELFF.

The chain couples TRBV19 to TRBJ2-3; unclear D gene. There are 16 residues in the CDR3. Germline lookup yields CDR1 LNHDA and CDR2 SQIVND (reference sequence). V was cut by 6 bases and J by 3 bases, with 19 bases left in between. The CDR3 DNA reads TGTGCCAGTAGCCACCTCTGGACCCAGTGGACAGATACGCAGTATTTT. This gives the protein CASSHLWTQWTDTQYF.

By share of the sample, this clonotype is hyperexpanded. The V call is TRBV19, the J call TRBJ1-1; a weak D match, TRBD1 (5 bases). V shed 7 bases and J shed 0 bases, with 15 bases lying between them. The CDR3 spans 15 residues. The germline CDR1 and CDR2 sequences are LNHDA and SQIVND (reference sequence). CDR3 amino acids: CASTDRGRLNTEAFF. DNA of the CDR3: TGTGCCAGTACCGATCGGGGGAGACTGAACACTGAAGCTTTCTTT.

CDR3 in DNA: TGCGCCAGCAGCCAAGGGGGGATTCCGATCACTGAAGCTTTCTTT. Protein: CASSQGGIPITEAFF. The chain couples TRBV4-1 to TRBJ1-1, with D possibly TRBD1 on 5 matching bases. V shed 1 base and J shed 4 bases, with 13 bases lying between them. CDR1 and CDR2 (germline): MGHRA, YSYEKL. The CDR3 contains 15 residues.

The rearrangement uses TRBV27 and TRBJ1-1; 7 bases agree with TRBD1. Germline V gene data show CDR1 as MNHEY and CDR2 as SMNVEV (reference sequence). With 3 bases clipped from V and 10 bases from J, the junction kept 17 bases outside the gene matches. The CDR3 sequence is 16 residues long. The DNA for the CDR3 is TGTGCCAGCAGTTTCCTCACAGGGGCCCCTATCAAGGGAGCTTTCTTT. As protein: CASSFLTGAPIKGAFF.

The chain joins TRBV24-1 to TRBJ1-1; D unresolved. CDR1 and CDR2 (germline): KGHDR, SFDVKD. There are 13 residues in the CDR3. V gave up 5 bases and J gave up 5 bases, with 11 bases separating them. This CDR3 is CATSAGVGTEAFF. In nucleotides, the CDR3 is TGTGCCACCAGTGCCGGGGTTGGTACTGAAGCTTTCTTT.

This clonotype has only a few counts. The V and J genes are TRBV15 and TRBJ1-1, with a tentative D call TRBD1 (6 bases). In germline, CDR1 is LNHNV, CDR2 YYDKDF (reference sequence). The CDR3 has 15 residues. V was clipped by 4 bases and J by 5 bases, with 17 bases between them. CDR3 amino acids: CATSTIQGEGTEAFF. In nucleotides, the CDR3 is TGTGCCACCAGCACCATACAGGGCGAGGGAACTGAAGCTTTCTTT.

This clonotype was detected a few times. The chain links TRBV10-3 to TRBJ1-1; no firm D call. CDR1 is ENHRY and CDR2 is SYGVKD in the germline V gene. There are 13 residues in the CDR3. Between the trimmed V and J ends, which lost 0 bases and 5 bases, there was a span of 7 bases. The CDR3 nucleotides read TGTGCCATCAGTGAGTCGTTGGGGACTGAAGCTTTCTTT. This encodes CAISESLGTEAFF.

V and J are TRBV5-4 and TRBJ1-1, with TRBD1 as a possible D gene (6 bases). Per the germline V gene, CDR1 is SGHNT and CDR2 is YYREEE (reference sequence). With 0 bases removed from V and 4 bases from J, the gap between germline ends came to 10 bases. This CDR3 comprises 14 residues. CDR3: CASSLGMTGTEAFF. CDR3 DNA sequence: TGTGCCAGCAGCTTGGGCATGACAGGCACTGAAGCTTTCTTT.

This clonotype was recorded a few times. The rearrangement links TRBV11-2 to TRBJ1-2; D may be TRBD1 (6 bases). The CDR3 has 16 amino acids. Germline V gene sequence: CDR1 SGHAT, CDR2 FQNNGV. The V gene lost 3 bases and the J gene lost 6 bases, with 20 bases spanning the gap. The CDR3 is CASSLDHQGFNDGYTF. CDR3 DNA: TGTGCCAGCAGCTTGGATCACCAGGGGTTTAATGATGGCTACACCTTC.

V and J are TRBV7-4 and TRBJ2-7; 7 bases are a match to TRBD2. Germline loops: CDR1 SGHVT, CDR2 SQSDAQ. After removal of 1 base from V and 0 bases from J, the junction contained 12 bases not matched to a gene. The CDR3 covers 18 residues. CDR3 DNA sequence: TGTGCCAGCAGCTTAGGTACAGCGGGGAGCTCCAGCTCCTACGAGCAGTACTTC. Protein sequence: CASSLGTAGSSSSYEQYF.